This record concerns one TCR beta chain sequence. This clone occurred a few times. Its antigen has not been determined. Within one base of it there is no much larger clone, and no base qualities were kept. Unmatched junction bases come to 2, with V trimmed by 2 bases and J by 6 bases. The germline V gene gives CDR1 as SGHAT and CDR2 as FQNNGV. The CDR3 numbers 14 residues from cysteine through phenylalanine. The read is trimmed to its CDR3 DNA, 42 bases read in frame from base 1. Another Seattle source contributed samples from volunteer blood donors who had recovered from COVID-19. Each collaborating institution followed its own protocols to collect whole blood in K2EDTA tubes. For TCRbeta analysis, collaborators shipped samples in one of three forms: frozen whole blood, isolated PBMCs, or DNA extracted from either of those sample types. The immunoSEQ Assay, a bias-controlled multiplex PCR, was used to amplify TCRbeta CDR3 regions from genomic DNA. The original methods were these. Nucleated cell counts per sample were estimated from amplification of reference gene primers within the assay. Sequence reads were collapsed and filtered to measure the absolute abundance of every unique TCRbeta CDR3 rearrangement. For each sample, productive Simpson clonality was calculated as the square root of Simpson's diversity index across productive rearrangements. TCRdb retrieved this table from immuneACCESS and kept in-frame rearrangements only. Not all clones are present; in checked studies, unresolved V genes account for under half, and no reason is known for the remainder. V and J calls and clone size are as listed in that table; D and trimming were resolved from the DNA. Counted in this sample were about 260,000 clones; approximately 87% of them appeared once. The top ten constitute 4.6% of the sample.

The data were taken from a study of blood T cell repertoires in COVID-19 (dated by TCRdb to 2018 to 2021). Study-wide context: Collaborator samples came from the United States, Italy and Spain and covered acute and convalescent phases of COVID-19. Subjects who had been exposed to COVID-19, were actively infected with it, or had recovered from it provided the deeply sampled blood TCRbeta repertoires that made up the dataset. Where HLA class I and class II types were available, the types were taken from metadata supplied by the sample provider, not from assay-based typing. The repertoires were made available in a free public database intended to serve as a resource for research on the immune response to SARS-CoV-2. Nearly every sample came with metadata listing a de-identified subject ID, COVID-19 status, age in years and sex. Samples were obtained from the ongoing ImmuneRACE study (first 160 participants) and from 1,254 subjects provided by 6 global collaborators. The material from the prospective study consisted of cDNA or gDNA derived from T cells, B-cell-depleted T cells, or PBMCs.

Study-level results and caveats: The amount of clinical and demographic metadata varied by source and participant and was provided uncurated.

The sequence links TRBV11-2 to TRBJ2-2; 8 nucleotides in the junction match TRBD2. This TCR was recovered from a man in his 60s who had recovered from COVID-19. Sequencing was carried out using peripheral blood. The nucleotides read TGTGCCAGCAGCTTAATTAGCGGGGCCGGGGAGCTGTTTTTT. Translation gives CASSLISGAGELFF.